Below, 32 T cell receptor beta chains from the same sample are listed, as sequenced in a study of beta chain features in type 1 diabetes. TCRB transcripts that were expressed got sequenced, as all of the isolated RNA had been reverse transcribed. TCRdb keeps only in-frame clones here, not all; method: immunoSEQ multiplex PCR. The table includes 600,000 to 700,000 clones, 10% to 15% detected once. Points from the study as a whole: Patients with Type 1 diabetes showed moderately but significantly shorter TCRB CDR3s in all four CD4+ subsets.

No antigens are known for them. The sample consisted of naive CD4+ T cells from blood. Source of these receptors: a man aged 18 to 35 with type 1 diabetes.

Only a few counts were recorded for this clone. The gene calls are TRBV30 and TRBJ2-7, with D tentatively TRBD1 or TRBD2 (5 bases each). Germline-derived CDR1 and CDR2 are GTSNPN and SVGIG (reference sequence). The length of the CDR3 is 13 residues. Trimming pared 0 bases from V and 5 bases from J, leaving 11 bases between. The CDR3 nucleotides are TGTGCCTGGAGTGTACCCGGGGCCGACGAGCAGTACTTC. The encoded protein is CAWSVPGADEQYF.

This clone showed up just a few times. The chain recombines TRBV2 with TRBJ1-4; 12 positions match TRBD1. Germline lookup yields CDR1 SNHLY and CDR2 FYNNEI. The V segment lost 4 bases and the J segment 7 bases; nucleotides outside the gene matches: 10. The CDR3 is 17 residues long. CDR3: CASSAGQGAVWAEKLFF. In DNA, the CDR3 is TGTGCCAGCAGTGCGGGACAGGGGGCAGTTTGGGCTGAAAAACTGTTTTTT.

This clone occurred a few times. V is TRBV2 and J is TRBJ2-3; 7 nucleotides line up with TRBD1. This CDR3 has 15 residues. V shed 4 bases, J shed 2 bases, and the junction held 6 bases outside the gene matches. The germline gives CDR1 SNHLY, CDR2 FYNNEI. The CDR3 protein is CASSATGSFTDTQYF. In DNA, the CDR3 is TGTGCCAGCAGTGCGACAGGGAGCTTCACAGATACGCAGTATTTT.

The V call is TRBV21-1, the J call TRBJ1-2; TRBD1, the D gene given by the table, was not confirmed from the DNA. TRBV21-1 is given as a pseudogene. The CDR3 totals 15 residues. The CDR3 coding sequence is TGTGCCAGCAGCAAAGGAGGACAGCCCACCCATGGCTACACCTTC. Translated, it gives CASSKGGQPTHGYTF.

This clone was seen a few times. The chain joins TRBV30 to TRBJ1-3; the D gene is possibly TRBD1 (5 bases). This CDR3 has 16 residues. The germline gives CDR1 GTSNPN, CDR2 SVGIG (reference sequence). V dropped 0 bases and J dropped 0 bases, with 12 bases sitting between them. The CDR3 region is CAWSVLGTNSGNTIYF. The CDR3 DNA is TGTGCCTGGAGTGTACTGGGGACCAACTCTGGAAACACCATATATTTT.

This clone was seen a few times. The rearrangement joins TRBV10-3 to TRBJ1-2, with D perhaps TRBD1 (6 bases). In germline, CDR1 is ENHRY, CDR2 SYGVKD. V lost 7 bases and J lost 3, with 12 bases in between. This CDR3 contains 13 residues. The CDR3 region is CAITRGQDYGYTF. CDR3 nucleotides: TGTGCCATCACTAGGGGACAAGACTATGGCTACACCTTC.

The rearrangement uses TRBV7-9 and TRBJ2-7; 10 bases are shared with TRBD1. Germline V gene data show CDR1 as SEHNR and CDR2 as FQNEAQ (reference sequence). J was trimmed by 3 bases and V by 0 bases; bases with no gene match: 11. The CDR3 has 18 amino acids. In DNA, the CDR3 is TGTGCCAGCAGCTTAGCGTGGATAACGGGACAGGGGAACTACGAGCAGTACTTC. Amino acids: CASSLAWITGQGNYEQYF.

The chain uses TRBV4-1 and TRBJ1-5; TRBD1 aligns across 8 bases. CDR3 size: 13 residues. J lost 5 bases, V lost 4 bases, and 1 base had no gene match. Germline V gene data show CDR1 as MGHRA and CDR2 as YSYEKL. The CDR3 sequence is CASSLTGDQPQHF. CDR3 nucleotide sequence: TGCGCCAGCAGCCTGACAGGGGATCAGCCCCAGCATTTT.

The J gene is TRBJ2-7, the V gene TRBV28; D is undetermined. V lost 6 bases and J 3 bases, leaving 15 bases between the germline ends. The CDR3 runs to 14 residues. Germline values: CDR1 MDHEN, CDR2 SYDVKM. CDR3 nucleotide sequence: TGTGCCAGCAGAGACACGGTGTCTGGCTACGAGCAGTACTTC. This encodes CASRDTVSGYEQYF.

This clone was recorded a few times. V gene TRBV7-9 combines with J gene TRBJ2-1; D may match TRBD1 or TRBD2 (5 bases each). This CDR3 comprises 15 residues. Germline values: CDR1 SEHNR, CDR2 FQNEAQ (reference sequence). Trimming stripped 3 bases from V and 3 bases from J, with 12 bases between. CDR3: CASSFVGVYYNEQFF. The CDR3, as DNA: TGTGCCAGCAGCTTCGTGGGGGTATACTACAATGAGCAGTTCTTC.

This sequence joins TRBV30 and TRBJ2-7; D uncertain. The CDR3 length is 13 residues. The V end was cut by 1 base, the J end by 3 bases, with 10 bases between. The germline V gene encodes CDR1 GTSNPN and CDR2 SVGIG (reference sequence). The CDR3: CAWSATALYEQYF. CDR3 coding DNA: TGTGCCTGGAGTGCCACTGCCCTCTACGAGCAGTACTTC.

J is TRBJ2-1 and V is TRBV5-1; 8 positions agree with TRBD2. J lost 4 bases, V lost 4 bases, and 4 bases had no gene match. Germline V CDR1 and CDR2: SGHRS, YFSETQ. CDR3 length: 14 amino acids. The CDR3 reads CASSPGGIYNEQFF. In DNA, the CDR3 is TGCGCCAGCAGCCCGGGGGGGATATACAATGAGCAGTTCTTC.

A few counts support this clone. This rearrangement joins TRBV28 to TRBJ2-1; 8 nucleotides line up with TRBD1. This CDR3 is 17 amino acids long. In germline, CDR1 is MDHEN, CDR2 SYDVKM. With 1 base clipped from V and 1 base from J, the junction kept 6 bases outside the gene matches. For the CDR3, the DNA is TGTGCCAGCAGTTTATCCGGACAGGGCAAATCCTACAATGAGCAGTTCTTC. This codes for CASSLSGQGKSYNEQFF.

Only a few counts were recorded for this clone. The chain joins TRBV11-1 to TRBJ1-1, with TRBD1 identical over 7 bases. This CDR3 contains 15 residues. J gave up 0 bases and V 5 bases, and 6 bases lay outside the gene matches. CDR1 and CDR2 (germline): SGHAT, FQDESV (reference sequence). CDR3 sequence: CASSPQGVMNTEAFF. The CDR3 DNA reads TGTGCCAGCAGCCCGCAGGGGGTGATGAACACTGAAGCTTTCTTT.

This clone was counted between two and nine times. The chain recombines TRBV7-2 with TRBJ2-1; D not certain. Between the trimmed V and J ends, which lost 1 base and 6 bases, there was a span of 7 bases. CDR1 is SGHTA and CDR2 is FQGNSA in the germline V gene. The CDR3 sequence is 13 residues long. The CDR3 sequence is CASSLGATNEQFF. The CDR3 nucleotides are TGTGCCAGCAGCTTAGGGGCCACCAATGAGCAGTTCTTC.

This rearrangement joins TRBV6-5 to TRBJ1-5; D not resolved. Germline V CDR1 and CDR2: MNHEY, SVGAGI. This CDR3 has 14 amino acids. Between the trimmed V and J ends, which lost 0 bases and 9 bases, there was a span of 12 bases. The CDR3 region is CASSYSSTLSPQHF. The CDR3 DNA reads TGTGCCAGCAGTTACTCGAGTACGCTGTCGCCCCAGCATTTT.

This clone has more than one count but fewer than ten. The J gene is TRBJ1-6, the V gene TRBV28; D call uncertain. Germline CDR1 MDHEN, CDR2 SYDVKM. Trimming removed 1 base at V and 7 bases at J, with 11 bases between. This CDR3 comprises 15 residues. The CDR3: CASSLFPKGNSPLHF. For the CDR3, the DNA is TGTGCCAGCAGTTTATTCCCGAAAGGAAATTCACCCCTCCACTTT.

The gene calls are TRBV18 and TRBJ1-2; a possible D gene is TRBD1 (5 bases). The CDR3 contains 14 residues. Germline CDR1 reads KGHSH; CDR2 reads LQKENI. V was pared by 7 bases and J by 1 base, with 13 bases between. The CDR3 region is CASFQGSDNYGYTF. Written as DNA, the CDR3 is TGTGCCAGCTTTCAGGGTTCGGATAACTATGGCTACACCTTC.

This clone was seen more than once but under ten times. The rearrangement links TRBV30 to TRBJ1-2; 8 bases match TRBD1. The CDR3 has 18 residues. V shed 5 bases, J shed 10 bases, and the junction held 27 bases outside the gene matches. CDR1 and CDR2 from the germline V gene are GTSNPN and SVGIG (reference sequence). The CDR3, as DNA: TGTGCCTGGGGGGATCATCTAGGACAGGGACATCCCCCCGTTGCCTACACCTTC. It translates to CAWGDHLGQGHPPVAYTF.

The genes are TRBV9 and TRBJ1-5; the D is unclear. The germline V and J ends were trimmed by 0 bases and 6 bases, with 10 bases remaining between them. This CDR3 comprises 14 residues. The V gene's germline CDR1 is SGDLS and CDR2 YYNGEE. In DNA form, the CDR3 reads TGTGCCAGCAGCGTAGGGATTGGAGTTCAGCCCCAGCATTTT. Protein product: CASSVGIGVQPQHF.

The rearrangement links TRBV11-2 to TRBJ2-1; maybe TRBD2 (6 bases). CDR1 SGHAT and CDR2 FQNNGV come from the germline V gene. V was clipped by 5 bases and J by 4 bases, with 15 bases between them. CDR3 size: 15 residues. The CDR3 DNA sequence: TGTGCCAGCAGCCTTGGGGGGAGAGGGTACAATGAGCAGTTCTTC. Its translation is CASSLGGRGYNEQFF.

About this clone: A much larger clone differs from this one at a single base, so this may be a read error. The rearrangement links TRBV6-5 to TRBJ2-5; D gene unclear. Trimming took off 6 bases at V and 4 bases at J, with 3 bases between the two ends. This CDR3 region has 10 residues. Germline CDR1 is MNHEY and CDR2 is SVGAGI. The CDR3, as DNA: TGTGCCAGCAGACGAGAGACCCAGTACTTC. This translates into CASRRETQYF.

This chain joins TRBV11-3 and TRBJ2-3; D gene uncertain. V was clipped by 3 bases and J by 3 bases, with 7 bases between them. Germline assignment: CDR1 SGHNT and CDR2 YENEEA. The CDR3 has 13 amino acids. This CDR3 reads CASSFIETDTQYF. For the CDR3, the DNA is TGTGCCAGCAGCTTCATAGAGACAGATACGCAGTATTTT.

The chain joins TRBV4-1 to TRBJ1-2, with D unresolved. The CDR3 length is 12 residues. Germline V gene sequence: CDR1 MGHRA, CDR2 YSYEKL. V was cut by 0 bases and J by 13 bases, with 12 bases left in between. This CDR3 is CASSQDRTPGTF. The CDR3 nucleotides are TGCGCCAGCAGCCAAGATCGAACGCCTGGCACCTTC.

The V gene is TRBV5-4, the J gene TRBJ2-7; 12 bases are shared with TRBD2. Trimming removed 2 bases from V and 2 bases from J; junction bases left unmatched: 2. CDR3 length equals 15 residues. Germline V lookup: CDR1 SGHNT, CDR2 YYREEE (reference sequence). The CDR3 DNA follows: TGTGCCAGCAGCTTAGGACTAGCGGGGACCTACGAGCAGTACTTC. Translating gives CASSLGLAGTYEQYF. Full variable domain (rest looked up from reference TRBV5-4 and TRBJ2-7): ETGVTQSPTHLIKTRGQQVTLRCSSQSGHNTVSWYQQALGQGPQFIFQYYREEENGRGNFPPRFSGLQFPNYSSELNVNALELDDSALYLCASSLGLAGTYEQYFGPGTRLTVT.

The rearrangement uses TRBV4-2 and TRBJ2-7; D call uncertain. The CDR3 is 14 amino acids. Germline values: CDR1 LGHNA, CDR2 YNFKEQ. The V and J ends lost 3 bases and 2 bases respectively, with 11 bases between them. This CDR3 is CASSQVGVTYEQYF. The CDR3 DNA follows: TGTGCCAGCAGCCAGGTCGGCGTTACCTACGAGCAGTACTTC.

The chain's CDR3 is CASRLLGQGVGYTF. Written as DNA, the CDR3 is TGTGCCAGCAGGCTGTTGGGACAGGGGGTTGGCTACACCTTC. This chain joins TRBV27 and TRBJ1-2, with 11 positions matching TRBD1. Germline V CDR1 and CDR2: MNHEY, SMNVEV (reference sequence). V was clipped by 6 bases and J by 7 bases; unmatched bases: 7. The CDR3 has 14 amino acids.

The chain uses TRBV4-1 and TRBJ2-1; maybe TRBD2 (6 bases). Germline CDR1 is MGHRA and CDR2 is YSYEKL. Deletions cut 0 bases from V and 3 bases from J, with 12 bases between. The CDR3 is 16 residues long. The CDR3 DNA follows: TGCGCCAGCAGCCAAGATATGTGGGGACTCTACAATGAGCAGTTCTTC. It specifies CASSQDMWGLYNEQFF.

This clone occurred a few times. The DNA of the CDR3 is TGCGCCAGCAGCTTATCGACAGGGGGCGAGGAGGGCTACACCTTC. Its protein is CASSLSTGGEEGYTF. The genes are TRBV5-1 and TRBJ1-2; 10 positions agree with TRBD1. CDR1 and CDR2 (germline): SGHRS, YFSETQ. V lost 2 bases to trimming and J lost 8 bases; unmatched junction nucleotides: 9. The CDR3 is 15 amino acids.

The chain employs TRBV28 and TRBJ2-7; tentatively, D is TRBD2 (5 bases). V was shortened by 6 bases and J by 0 bases, with 9 bases between the two germline ends. From germline, CDR1 is MDHEN and CDR2 SYDVKM. The CDR3 is made up of 13 amino acids. CDR3 DNA sequence: TGTGCCAGCAGGCCCGGGATCTCCTACGAGCAGTACTTC. Translated, it gives CASRPGISYEQYF.

This chain links TRBV6-1 with TRBJ2-3, with 7 bases fitting TRBD1. Germline V CDR1 and CDR2: MNHNS, SASEGT. V was clipped by 7 bases and J by 1 base; unmatched bases: 5. The CDR3 is 14 amino acids. CDR3 DNA: TGTGCCAGCACCGACAGGGCCCGCACAGATACGCAGTATTTT. Protein: CASTDRARTDTQYF.

The chain combines TRBV7-2 with TRBJ2-5, with D unresolved. This CDR3 spans 13 amino acids. Per germline, CDR1 SGHTA and CDR2 FQGNSA. Trimming removed 5 bases from V and 5 bases from J, with 12 bases in between. CDR3 nucleotide sequence: TGTGCCAGCAGCGCCAGCCATGAGGAGACCCAGTACTTC. It is translated as CASSASHEETQYF.